This T cell receptor (beta chain) stems from a study of chemoradiotherapy in HPV16-positive cancers. Study observations and caveats: During treatment, candidate HPV-specific clones and E7-related motifs expanded in tumor. In HPV16-positive patients, HPV-responsive T-cell expansion tracked better recurrence-free survival. HPV-specific T cells were functionally defined from only a couple of HPV16-positive patients.

CDR3 length: 15 residues. V was cut by 6 bases and J by 2 bases, with 13 bases left in between. Germline V gives CDR1 MNHEY, CDR2 SMNVEV (reference sequence). Of note for this clone: The antigen remains unidentified.

The method was immunoSEQ multiplex PCR; TCRdb's version includes in-frame clones alone and lacks a portion of them. The sample carries approximately 8,500 clones, roughly 70% recorded once. The V and J genes are TRBV27 and TRBJ2-2; tentatively, D is TRBD2 (6 bases). Sampling took place from a patient who underwent chemoradiotherapy. The TCR was taken from a human donor with HPV-associated anogenital cancer. This CDR3 reads CASSQPGLNTGELFF. The CDR3 nucleotides are TGTGCCAGCAGCCAACCGGGACTCAACACCGGGGAGCTGTTTTTT.